The 6 T cell receptor beta chains below all came from one sample that was sequenced in a study of tissue T cells after allogeneic stem cell transplantation. Documented time point: mouse harvest day 14 after allogeneic transplant. Tail vein injection delivered 10^7 T-cell-depleted bone marrow cells and 10^6 splenic CD5+ T cells. Method: immunoSEQ multiplex PCR; TCRdb's copy keeps in-frame clones and lacks some. The sample has about 8,800 clones; 36% are singletons. What was sequenced was skin. The origin of the receptors is a female BALB/c mouse given C57BL/6 T cells with graft-versus-host disease after an allogeneic hematopoietic cell transplant.

Sample share makes this clone medium-sized. Gene names refer to mouse genes. Sequencing ends 1 residue short of the CDR3 end; the germline J gene provides the rest. The rearrangement joins TRBV26 to TRBJ2-4, with 8 bases aligning to TRBD1. The CDR3 sequence is 14 residues long. Trimming cost V 6 bases and J 0 bases; bases outside gene matches: 2. Germline lookup yields CDR1 KGHPV and CDR2 FQNQEV (reference sequence). The CDR3 loop reads CASSRQGSQNTLYF. CDR3 bases read: TGTGCCAGCAGCCGACAGGGGAGTCAAAACACCTTGTAC.

In regard to this clone: Gene names are the mouse ones. Coverage ceases 1 residue before the CDR3 finishes, and the germline J gene fills in the end. This chain joins TRBV26 and TRBJ1-1; TRBD1 matches at 10 bases. Germline CDR1 and CDR2: KGHPV and FQNQEV (reference sequence). The CDR3 is made up of 15 amino acids. V gave up 4 bases and J gave up 4 bases; unmatched junction bases: 6. Incomplete CDR3 DNA: TGTGCCAGCAGTCCGGGACAGGGGTGGAGCACAGAAGTCTTC. Its protein product is CASSPGQGWSTEVF. In full, the CDR3 reads CASSPGQGWSTEVFF.

Of note for this clone: The genes are named according to mouse. The sequenced fragment ends 1 residue before the CDR3 boundary, so the rest is inferred from the germline J gene. The chain links TRBV26 to TRBJ1-1; 8 positions match TRBD1. Germline V gene data show CDR1 as KGHPV and CDR2 as FQNQEV (reference sequence). V lost 6 bases and J lost 10; bases outside the gene matches: 4. The CDR3 is 11 residues long. CDR3 amino acids: CASSRTGGVFF. The DNA read from the CDR3 is TGTGCCAGCAGCCGTACAGGGGGAGTCTTC.

Sample share makes this clone medium-sized. Gene names and germline refer to mouse. The read halts 1 residue ahead of the CDR3 end, with the missing end drawn from the germline J gene. The chain couples TRBV2 to TRBJ2-3, with 9 bases lining up with TRBD2. CDR3 size: 15 residues. Germline CDR1 and CDR2: LGHNA and YSYQKL. V shed 4 bases, J shed 2 bases, and the junction held 4 bases outside the gene matches. CDR3 DNA (partial): TGTGCCAGCAGCCTCGACTGGGGGTATGCAGAAACGCTGTAT. Encoded protein: CASSLDWGYAETLY. The entire CDR3 reads CASSLDWGYAETLYF.

This clone is classed as medium-sized. Here the gene names and germline are mouse. The CDR3 end falls 1 residue outside the read, so it is completed with the germline J gene. The chain links TRBV26 to TRBJ2-7; unclear D gene. This CDR3 spans 12 amino acids. V shed 2 bases and J shed 3 bases, with 5 bases lying between them. Germline CDR1 KGHPV, CDR2 FQNQEV (reference sequence). The part of the CDR3 DNA that was read is TGTGCCAGCAGTCTGAACAACTATGAACAGTAC. This sequence encodes CASSLNNYEQY. The CDR3 reads in full as CASSLNNYEQYF.

This clone counts as medium-sized. Gene names and germline match the mouse. The read is 1 residue too short to cover the CDR3 end, so that end is filled in from the germline J gene. The chain recombines TRBV5 with TRBJ2-4; D is uncertain. The CDR3 spans 14 residues. Germline V lookup: CDR1 LGHNA, CDR2 YNLKQL (reference sequence). Trimming stripped 0 bases from V and 0 bases from J, with 4 bases between. The CDR3 DNA, read in part, is TGTGCCAGCAGCCAAGATCCAAGTCAAAACACCTTGTAC. Translated, it gives CASSQDPSQNTLY. In full, the CDR3 is CASSQDPSQNTLYF.